Sequencing of this T cell receptor beta chain was carried out in a study of T cell responses to AZD1222 COVID-19 vaccine. The assay was immunoSEQ multiplex PCR, and TCRdb's table has in-frame clones only and misses some. The table lists tens of thousands of clones, more than 75% of them singletons. CDR1 LNHDA and CDR2 SQIVND come from the germline V gene (reference sequence). Trimming took 4 bases from V and 12 from J, leaving 15 bases between them. This CDR3 contains 13 residues. This TCR was recovered from an adult who received the AZD1222 COVID-19 vaccine. The material sequenced was peripheral blood, taken 28 days after the second AZD1222 dose. V is TRBV19 and J is TRBJ1-4; D ambiguous. The CDR3 reads CASSTDGFGELFF. The CDR3 nucleotides read TGTGCCAGTAGTACCGACGGTTTCGGGGAACTGTTTTTT.